This T cell receptor (beta chain) was profiled in a study of blood T cells in healthy people across ages. CDR3 length: 15 residues. Between the trimmed V and J ends, which lost 4 bases and 1 base, there was a span of 13 bases. From germline, CDR1 is LGHNA and CDR2 YSLEER. This clonotype came up a few times. Combining a sample-barcoded 5' primer with a J-beta primer mix, a second PCR ran for roughly 7 to 11 cycles. Each CDR3 protein is one row after TCRdb ran MiXCR on the 5' RACE reads. The sample consists of around 1,900,000 distinct CDR3 sequences, approximately 39% of them appearing once. The chain joins TRBV4-3 to TRBJ1-1, with D possibly matching TRBD1 (5 bases). The source material was blood. The origin of this receptor is a human donor in good health. The CDR3 region is CASSPPGAGNTEAFF. In DNA, the CDR3 is TGCGCCAGCAGCCCGCCCGGGGCAGGGAACACTGAAGCTTTCTTT.